Following are 20 T cell receptor beta chains from one sample sequenced in a study of blood T cells in healthy people across ages. Combining a sample-barcoded 5' primer with a J-beta primer mix, a second PCR ran for about 7 to 12 cycles. TCRdb reanalysed the 5' RACE reads using MiXCR and keeps one entry per CDR3 protein. The sample includes 540,000 or so distinct CDR3 sequences, 27% seen only once; the top ten take about 18%. Sequences were obtained from blood. These receptors came from a woman in her sixties or seventies in good health.

This clonotype occurred a few times. V usage is TRBV28 and J usage is TRBJ2-5; D remains ambiguous. The end of the DNA aligns better with TRBJ2-7, so the J call may be wrong. The CDR3 runs 12 residues. The germline CDR1 and CDR2 sequences are MDHEN and SYDVKM. The CDR3 region has the DNA TGTGCCAGCAGTTTCGAGACCTACGAGCAGTACTTC. Protein: CASSFETYEQYF.

The chain is built from TRBV4-2 and TRBJ1-2, with no clear D. V shed 3 bases and J shed 4 bases, with 15 bases lying between them. The CDR3 loop spans 15 amino acids. Germline assignment: CDR1 LGHNA and CDR2 YNFKEQ. The CDR3 bases are TGTGCCAGCAGCCAGCCCTGGGGAGGGCTCTATGGCTACACCTTC. This encodes CASSQPWGGLYGYTF.

The CDR3 sequence: CASSPNPGGDTQYF. In nucleotides, the CDR3 is TGTGCCAGCTCACCCAACCCGGGGGGAGATACGCAGTATTTT. The chain recombines TRBV18 with TRBJ2-3; 7 bases are shared with TRBD2. Germline V gene data show CDR1 as KGHSH and CDR2 as LQKENI. The CDR3 is made up of 14 amino acids. Unmatched junction bases numbered 5, after V lost 3 bases and J lost 5 bases. The full variable domain, rest sourced from reference TRBV18 and TRBJ2-3, is NAGVMQNPRHLVRRRGQEARLRCSPMKGHSHVYWYRQLPEEGLKFMVYLQKENIIDESGMPKERFSAEFPKEGPSILRIQQVVRGDSAAYFCASSPNPGGDTQYFGPGTRLTVL.

This chain uses TRBV7-2 with TRBJ1-2, with TRBD1 matching 11 bases. Per germline, CDR1 SGHTA and CDR2 FQGNSA. J was trimmed by 6 bases and V by 2 bases; bases with no gene match: 5. The CDR3 loop spans 15 amino acids. CDR3 amino acids: CASSLRDRGRDGYTF. CDR3 DNA: TGTGCCAGCAGCTTAAGGGACAGGGGGAGGGATGGCTACACCTTC.

This clonotype was detected only a few times. The chain employs TRBV6-5 and TRBJ2-5; TRBD1 matches at 9 bases. Germline V gene sequence: CDR1 MNHEY, CDR2 SVGAGI. This CDR3 spans 14 amino acids. V lost 2 bases to trimming and J lost 3 bases; unmatched junction nucleotides: 1. The CDR3: CASSYGTGKETQYF. The DNA of the CDR3 is TGTGCCAGCAGTTACGGGACAGGGAAAGAGACCCAGTACTTC.

The V gene is TRBV6-5, the J gene TRBJ2-5; weak D call: TRBD2 (6 bases). The CDR3 length is 14 residues. V lost 7 bases and J lost 6, with 18 bases in between. The germline CDR1 and CDR2 sequences are MNHEY and SVGAGI. The CDR3 bases are TGTGCCAGCACCAAAGGGACTGCCACTAAGACCCAGTACTTC. Its translation: CASTKGTATKTQYF.

The chain has TRBV6-6 and TRBJ1-2, with a weak D call TRBD1 (6 bases). CDR3 size: 15 residues. Germline assignment: CDR1 MNHNY and CDR2 SVGAGI (reference sequence). Trimming took 2 bases from V and 5 from J, leaving 15 bases between them. The CDR3 DNA reads TGTGCCAGCAGTTACCAGGCAGGGGTAGTGTATGGCTACACCTTC. Translating gives CASSYQAGVVYGYTF.

The chain joins TRBV6-5 to TRBJ1-4; no definite D call. V lost 3 bases, J lost 0 bases, and 8 bases lay in between. Germline assignment: CDR1 MNHEY and CDR2 SVGAGI. The CDR3 extends over 15 amino acids. In DNA, the CDR3 is TGTGCCAGCAGTTATGAACACACAACTAATGAAAAACTGTTTTTT. Encoded protein: CASSYEHTTNEKLFF.

The chain couples TRBV12-5 to TRBJ1-3; TRBD1 matches at 7 bases. After removal of 9 bases from V and 1 base from J, the junction contained 6 bases not matched to a gene. Germline values: CDR1 LGHNT, CDR2 FRNRAP. This CDR3 region has 14 residues. CDR3 nucleotide sequence: TGTGCTAGCCAGGGGGTCGTATCTGGAAACACCATATATTTT. Translation gives CASQGVVSGNTIYF.

The chain has TRBV12-3 or TRBV12-4 and TRBJ1-2, with unresolved D. The CDR3 totals 12 residues. V was clipped by 3 bases and J by 6 bases, with 8 bases between them. This chain's CDR3 is CASSFPRNGYTF. CDR3 DNA: TGTGCCAGCAGTTTTCCGAGAAATGGCTACACCTTC.

Concerning this clonotype itself: The conserved phenylalanine or tryptophan normally closing the CDR3 is absent here, so this likely arose from a read error. The rearrangement joins TRBV5-6 to TRBJ2-1; no definite D call. The CDR3 covers 13 residues. From germline, CDR1 is SGHDT and CDR2 YYEEEE. CDR3 in DNA: TGTGCCAGCAGCTTGGACAGATACAATGGGCAGTTCCTC. Its protein product is CASSLDRYNGQFL.

The V and J genes are TRBV20-1 and TRBJ1-4; no reliable D call. The germline CDR1 and CDR2 sequences are DFQATT and SNEGSKA (reference sequence). V lost 2 bases and J 5 bases, leaving 15 bases between the germline ends. The CDR3 is made up of 15 amino acids. CDR3 region: CSARKPGIGNEKLFF. The CDR3 DNA sequence: TGCAGTGCTAGAAAACCCGGGATAGGGAATGAAAAACTGTTTTTT.

This clonotype was seen only once. The CDR3 bases are TGCAGCGTTGCGTCACAGAACACTGAAGCTTTCTTT. Translation: CSVASQNTEAFF. The V call is TRBV29-1, the J call TRBJ1-1, with D unresolved. Germline CDR1 reads SQVTM; CDR2 reads ANQGSEA. V was cut by 4 bases and J by 1 base, with 7 bases left in between. CDR3 length: 12 residues.

A few counts support this clonotype. V usage is TRBV7-2 and J usage is TRBJ2-2, with D unresolved. CDR1 is SGHTA and CDR2 is FQGNSA in the germline V gene. Trimming stripped 1 base from V and 6 bases from J, with 15 bases between. CDR3 length equals 16 residues. The CDR3 protein is CASSLVAAKPAGELFF. CDR3 DNA: TGTGCCAGCAGCTTAGTCGCAGCCAAGCCCGCCGGGGAGCTGTTTTTT.

This clonotype was found a few times. This chain joins TRBV6-2 or TRBV6-3 and TRBJ1-1, with D possibly TRBD1 on 6 matching bases. Germline-derived CDR1 and CDR2 are MNHEY and SVGEGT. The CDR3 consists of 14 residues. Between the trimmed V and J ends, which lost 6 bases and 1 base, there was a span of 12 bases. In nucleotides, the CDR3 is TGTGCCAGCAGGTCGGACAGACCGAACACTGAAGCTTTCTTT. Its translation: CASRSDRPNTEAFF.

The rearrangement links TRBV7-9 to TRBJ1-2; no clear D. Germline loops: CDR1 SEHNR, CDR2 FQNEAQ (reference sequence). V dropped 5 bases and J dropped 1 base, with 17 bases sitting between them. This CDR3 has 16 residues. CDR3 loop: CASSPIRPTNNYGYTF. In nucleotides, the CDR3 is TGTGCCAGCAGCCCGATTCGTCCTACTAATAACTATGGCTACACCTTC. Variable domain in full (rest from reference TRBV7-9 and TRBJ1-2): DTGVSQNPRHKITKRGQNVTFRCDPISEHNRLYWYRQTLGQGPEFLTYFQNEAQLEKSRLLSDRFSAERPKGSFSTLEIQRTEQGDSAMYLCASSPIRPTNNYGYTFGSGTRLTVV.

This clonotype has a handful of counts. One end of the junction varies from germline; a read error may be responsible. This rearrangement joins TRBV5-8 to TRBJ2-5, with D maybe TRBD1 (7 bases). CDR1 SGHTS and CDR2 YDEGEE come from the germline V gene. The CDR3 extends over 16 amino acids. The CDR3 nucleotides read TGTGCCAGCAGCCCAGGGACAGCGGCGGGACAAGGGACCCAGTACTTC. Amino acids: CASSPGTAAGQGTQYF.

This clonotype was seen more than once but under ten times. CDR3 sequence reads: CASSLGRGKAFF. CDR3 DNA: TGTGCCAGCAGCTTAGGCAGGGGGAAGGCTTTCTTT. The chain joins TRBV7-3 to TRBJ1-1; 7 nucleotides line up with TRBD1. Germline trimming cut 2 bases from V and 11 bases from J; bases unmatched to any gene: 5. CDR1 SGHTA and CDR2 FQGTGA come from the germline V gene. The CDR3 has 12 residues.

About this clonotype itself: The junction shows a germline mismatch at one end, possibly a read error. The V gene is TRBV27, the J gene TRBJ2-6, with D perhaps matching TRBD1 (6 bases). In germline, CDR1 is MNHEY, CDR2 SMNVEV (reference sequence). The CDR3 has 15 residues. The CDR3 nucleotides are TGTGCCAGCGGTACAGGGTACTCTGGTGCCAACGTCCTGACTTTC. Translation gives CASGTGYSGANVLTF. Drawing the rest from reference TRBV27 and TRBJ2-6, the complete variable domain is EAQVTQNPRYLITVTGKKLTVTCSQNMNHEYMSWYRQDPGLGLRQIYYSMNVEVTDKGDVPEGYKVSRKEKRNFPLILESPSPNQTSLYFCASGTGYSGANVLTFGAGSRLTVL.

The V gene is TRBV3-1, the J gene TRBJ2-1, with a weak D call TRBD1 (6 bases). Judging by the DNA end, TRBJ2-7 fits better; the J call may be wrong. CDR3 length equals 14 residues. The V gene's germline CDR1 is LGHDT and CDR2 YNNKEL (reference sequence). The CDR3: CASSQRPGAYEQYF. CDR3 nucleotide sequence: TGTGCCAGCAGCCAAAGACCAGGGGCCTACGAGCAGTACTTC.